This note documents a single T cell receptor beta chain sequence. As originally analysed: It was from reference gene primer amplification that nucleated cell counts were estimated. Sequencing was performed with immunoSEQ multiplex PCR; in TCRdb, only in-frame clones are kept and a portion is missing. That table furnishes V, J and clone size, whereas the DNA furnished D and trimming. The sample includes around 180,000 clones, roughly nine tenths of them seen just once. This record comes from a study of blood T cell repertoires in COVID-19. Study context: Acute and convalescent COVID-19 samples came from the United States, Italy and Spain. PBMCs, B-cell-depleted T cells, or T cells provided the cDNA or gDNA that made up the material.

The CDR3 contains 15 residues. V was pared by 0 bases and J by 6 bases, with 3 bases of the junction left unmatched. In germline, CDR1 is WNHNN, CDR2 SYGVQD (reference sequence). The clonotype was recovered from a man aged 55 to 69 with acute or convalescent COVID-19. The V and J genes are TRBV10-1 and TRBJ2-1; 9 bases are shared with TRBD2. Source material: peripheral blood. In DNA form, the CDR3 reads TGCGCCAGCAGTGAGTCCGGCGGGGGGGTCAATGAGCAGTTCTTC. Its translation is CASSESGGGVNEQFF.